The TCR beta chain described here comes from a study of T cells in Graves' hyperthyroidism and ophthalmopathy. The blood sample dates from first hyperthyroidism diagnosis, preceding any ophthalmopathy symptoms. Ten or more counts support this clonotype. Deletions cut 6 bases from V and 5 bases from J, with 13 bases between. The CDR3 extends over 13 amino acids. Germline values: CDR1 KGHSH, CDR2 LQKENI. RNA transcripts yielded amplified TCR beta CDR3 regions. Researchers ran a first-round RT-PCR on the TCR CDR3 using the HTBI primer set. Each CDR3 protein is one row after TCRdb ran MiXCR on the multiplex PCR reads. The sample contains under 200,000 distinct CDR3 sequences, 8% to 9.5% of which appear only once.

The chain employs TRBV18 and TRBJ1-2; tentative D call: TRBD1 (6 bases). The receptor was isolated from a woman under 30 with Graves' hyperthyroidism that later progressed to Graves' ophthalmopathy. Sequencing input: blood. Here the CDR3 DNA reads TGTGCCAGCTCGCCTCAGACAGGATATGGCTACACCTTC. It specifies CASSPQTGYGYTF.